A single sample is the source of the 12 T cell receptor beta chains below, sequenced in a study of cytomegalovirus exposure and HLA in healthy donors. The study ran its PCR with 60 Vbeta and 13 Jbeta primers. TCRdb's table, derived via immunoSEQ multiplex PCR, lists solely in-frame clones and lacks some. The sample has about 180,000 clones, less than 80% seen once. Sequenced material: PBMCs. The receptors were sampled from a man aged 18 to 29 in good health and CMV-seronegative.

The J gene is TRBJ1-4, the V gene TRBV2, with D unresolved. The germline CDR1 and CDR2 sequences are SNHLY and FYNNEI. The CDR3 spans 12 residues. Trimming stripped 3 bases from V and 12 bases from J, with 11 bases between. The CDR3 spells CASSDNVGELFF. DNA for the CDR3: TGTGCCAGCAGTGATAATGTGGGCGAACTGTTTTTT.

V and J are TRBV7-9 and TRBJ2-5; perhaps TRBD2 as D (5 bases). This CDR3 is built from 15 residues. CDR1 is SEHNR and CDR2 is FQNEAQ in the germline V gene (reference sequence). V was shortened by 5 bases and J by 5 bases, with 18 bases between the two germline ends. The CDR3 nucleotides read TGTGCCAGCAGCGCTACGGGATCCCCTGGGGAGACCCAGTACTTC. This sequence encodes CASSATGSPGETQYF.

This clone has only a few counts. The chain couples TRBV4-2 to TRBJ2-5; 7 positions agree with TRBD2. The CDR3 is 17 residues long. Germline assignment: CDR1 LGHNA and CDR2 YNFKEQ. Germline trimming cut 0 bases from V and 1 base from J; bases unmatched to any gene: 8. The CDR3: CASSQDLESGGQETQYF. CDR3 bases: TGTGCCAGCAGCCAAGATCTGGAGTCGGGGGGCCAAGAGACCCAGTACTTC.

The rearrangement joins TRBV4-1 to TRBJ2-5; D possibly corresponds to TRBD2 (7 bases). The J call may be wrong; the DNA end is better matched by TRBJ2-7. This CDR3 has 16 residues. The germline V gene encodes CDR1 MGHRA and CDR2 YSYEKL. This CDR3 reads CASSPSIGGGGYEQYF. CDR3 nucleotides: TGCGCCAGCAGCCCAAGCATCGGCGGGGGCGGCTACGAGCAGTACTTC.

The genes are TRBV30 and TRBJ2-2, with 8 positions matching TRBD1. The CDR3 extends over 14 amino acids. V dropped 2 bases and J dropped 5; count of bases not matched to a gene: 4. The V gene's germline CDR1 is GTSNPN and CDR2 SVGIG (reference sequence). CDR3 nucleotide sequence: TGTGCCTGGAGTCTGGACAGGGTAACCGGGGAGCTGTTTTTT. Residues: CAWSLDRVTGELFF.

The chain joins TRBV28 to TRBJ1-2; weak D call: TRBD1 (6 bases). Germline CDR1 and CDR2: MDHEN and SYDVKM. V lost 8 bases and J lost 5, with 21 bases in between. The CDR3 has 15 residues. CDR3: CASALGGRRGYGYTF. CDR3 coding DNA: TGTGCCAGCGCATTGGGGGGGCGTCGAGGGTATGGCTACACCTTC.

With respect to this clone: Its ends do not fully match the called genes, so a read error is possible. In DNA, the CDR3 is TGTGCCCGGAGTGTAGGTGGGAGTCACAGTAATAAACTGTTTTTT. This codes for CARSVGGSHSNKLFF. The V gene is TRBV30, the J gene TRBJ1-4; no reliable D call. Per germline, CDR1 GTSNPN and CDR2 SVGIG (reference sequence). This CDR3 is 15 amino acids long.

J is TRBJ1-1 and V is TRBV13; D gene unclear. Germline V CDR1 and CDR2: PRHDT, FYEKMQ (reference sequence). The CDR3 is made up of 14 amino acids. The germline V and J ends were trimmed by 1 base and 0 bases, with 6 bases remaining between them. Written as DNA, the CDR3 is TGTGCCAGCAGCTTAGAGCGGGTGAACACTGAAGCTTTCTTT. Its translation: CASSLERVNTEAFF.

This clone was found once. The chain joins TRBV19 to TRBJ2-2; 12 nucleotides line up with TRBD2. With V trimmed by 3 bases and J by 8 bases, 13 bases remained unmatched. The germline V gene has CDR1 LNHDA and CDR2 SQIVND (reference sequence). This CDR3 has 18 residues. CDR3 amino acids: CASSIGGRLAGGPGELFF. The CDR3 coding sequence is TGTGCCAGTAGTATTGGAGGTCGGCTAGCGGGAGGGCCAGGGGAGCTGTTTTTT.

This clone occurred a few times. The rearrangement uses TRBV6-4 and TRBJ2-5; D is possibly TRBD2 (5 bases). Germline CDR1 reads MRHNA; CDR2 reads SNTAGT. Trimming took 0 bases from V and 11 from J, leaving 10 bases between them. The CDR3 totals 12 residues. The CDR3 is CASSDSDREQYF. The CDR3 DNA follows: TGTGCCAGCAGTGACTCGGATAGGGAGCAGTACTTC.

This chain connects TRBV27 to TRBJ2-7; tentative D call: TRBD1 (6 bases). V was pared by 3 bases and J by 2 bases, with 8 bases between. This CDR3 comprises 13 residues. Germline-derived CDR1 and CDR2 are MNHEY and SMNVEV (reference sequence). CDR3 sequence: CASSLGTPYEQYF. The CDR3 nucleotides read TGTGCCAGCAGTTTGGGGACACCCTACGAGCAGTACTTC.

J is TRBJ2-1 and V is TRBV7-3; 10 bases agree with TRBD2. The CDR3 contains 12 residues. With 6 bases clipped from V and 10 bases from J, the junction kept 3 bases outside the gene matches. Germline values: CDR1 SGHTA, CDR2 FQGTGA. Here the CDR3 reads CASSHSGREQFF. CDR3 nucleotide sequence: TGTGCCAGCAGTCATAGCGGGAGGGAGCAGTTCTTC.